The 6 T cell receptor beta chains below come from one sample, sequenced in a study of T cells in Graves' hyperthyroidism and ophthalmopathy. RNA transcripts provided the source from which TCR beta CDR3 regions were amplified. Primed by the HTBI set, a first-round RT-PCR was run on the TCR CDR3. Using its own MiXCR run on the multiplex PCR reads, TCRdb lists one record per CDR3 protein. The top ten hold less than 25% of the sample, which has around 380,000 distinct CDR3 sequences, roughly 13% seen once. The sample consisted of blood. Receptor source: a man aged 25-45 years with Graves' hyperthyroidism that later progressed to Graves' ophthalmopathy.

The rearrangement links TRBV5-1 to TRBJ1-5; 10 bases line up with TRBD1. V lost 2 bases and J lost 2; bases outside the gene matches: 4. Looked up from germline, CDR1 is SGHRS and CDR2 is YFSETQ. This CDR3 region has 16 residues. CDR3 in amino acids: CASSLGGTGGNQPQHF. For the CDR3, the DNA is TGCGCCAGCAGCTTAGGGGGGACAGGGGGCAATCAGCCCCAGCATTTT.

The chain recombines TRBV9 with TRBJ2-1, with a possible D match to TRBD2 (6 bases). The ends were cut back, 3 bases at V and 10 bases at J, with 11 bases in the middle. The CDR3 runs 12 residues. Germline lookup yields CDR1 SGDLS and CDR2 YYNGEE. The CDR3 bases are TGTGCCAGCAGCGCAGGAGGAGGGGAGCAGTTCTTC. Protein: CASSAGGGEQFF.

This clonotype was detected a few times. The chain combines TRBV18 with TRBJ1-1; D not certain. Germline loops: CDR1 KGHSH, CDR2 LQKENI. The CDR3 consists of 13 residues. V was shortened by 3 bases and J by 5 bases, with 10 bases between the two germline ends. DNA of the CDR3: TGTGCCAGCTCACCCTCATTAGGGACTGAAGCTTTCTTT. Protein product: CASSPSLGTEAFF.

This clonotype has only a few counts. The chain uses TRBV6-4 and TRBJ2-1, with D uncertain. V dropped 5 bases and J dropped 1 base, with 15 bases sitting between them. Germline V gene sequence: CDR1 MRHNA, CDR2 SNTAGT. CDR3 length: 16 amino acids. CDR3 region: CASSYVWGTSYNEQFF. DNA of the CDR3: TGTGCCAGCAGTTATGTTTGGGGAACTTCCTACAATGAGCAGTTCTTC.

In this sample, this clonotype turned up a few times. The chain is built from TRBV9 and TRBJ2-5; weak D call: TRBD1 (5 bases). Germline V gene lookup returns CDR1 SGDLS and CDR2 YYNGEE. Trimming took off 0 bases at V and 4 bases at J, with 16 bases between the two ends. The CDR3 spans 16 residues. The CDR3 reads CASSVASLGVRETQYF. The CDR3 DNA is TGTGCCAGCAGCGTAGCCTCCTTAGGGGTAAGAGAGACCCAGTACTTC.

This clonotype occurred many times. J is TRBJ1-6 and V is TRBV9; the D is unclear. V lost 0 bases and J lost 11, with 15 bases in between. This CDR3 comprises 15 residues. Germline V CDR1 and CDR2: SGDLS, YYNGEE. In DNA form, the CDR3 reads TGTGCCAGCAGCGTAGGAGGATCCGGAGTTCCACCCCTCCACTTT. This codes for CASSVGGSGVPPLHF.